A selection of T cell receptor beta chains follows, all from one sample in a study of blood T cells in healthy people across ages. Each CDR3 protein is one row after TCRdb ran MiXCR on the 5' RACE reads. The sample shows more than 1.4 million distinct CDR3 sequences, 42% of them seen only once. The sequencing input was blood. These receptors all stem from a woman aged 18-30 years in good health. CDR3s leave out the opening cysteine and the closing phenylalanine or tryptophan. A D gene is named only where the DNA matches it firmly.

cdr3_length: 13
v_call: TRBV20-1
d_call: -
j_call: TRBJ2-7
cdr3_aa: SARTTTRSSYEQY

cdr3_length: 12
v_call: TRBV5-1
d_call: -
j_call: TRBJ2-1
cdr3_aa: ASSFGGGTDEQF

cdr3_length: 15
v_call: TRBV5-1
d_call: TRBD2
j_call: TRBJ2-5
cdr3_aa: ASSPRTSGRTQNEQY

cdr3_length: 11
v_call: TRBV6-5
d_call: -
j_call: TRBJ2-4
cdr3_aa: ASSTGVGFQQY

cdr3_length: 16
v_call: TRBV4-2
d_call: -
j_call: TRBJ2-7
cdr3_aa: ASSQWTLRSGNTYEQY

cdr3_length: 12
v_call: TRBV25-1
d_call: -
j_call: TRBJ2-5
cdr3_aa: ASSEYGYQETQY

cdr3_length: 13
v_call: TRBV3-1
d_call: -
j_call: TRBJ1-1
cdr3_aa: ASSQGFGGSTEAF

cdr3_length: 11
v_call: TRBV12-3/TRBV12-4
d_call: -
j_call: TRBJ2-7
cdr3_aa: ASSRQFSYEQY

cdr3_length: 14
v_call: TRBV25-1
d_call: TRBD1
j_call: TRBJ2-5
cdr3_aa: ASSDSRDRIQETQY

cdr3_length: 11
v_call: TRBV7-6
d_call: -
j_call: TRBJ2-7
cdr3_aa: ASSQDGVWEQY

cdr3_length: 8
v_call: TRBV11-2
d_call: TRBD1
j_call: TRBJ2-7
cdr3_aa: ASTGVEQY

cdr3_length: 12
v_call: TRBV10-3
d_call: -
j_call: TRBJ2-7
cdr3_aa: AISGNGGFYEQY

cdr3_length: 11
v_call: TRBV10-3
d_call: -
j_call: -
cdr3_aa: AISAWGAYEQY

cdr3_length: 13
v_call: TRBV7-9
d_call: -
j_call: TRBJ1-2
cdr3_aa: ASSLDRLKNYGYT

cdr3_length: 14
v_call: TRBV7-9
d_call: TRBD1
j_call: TRBJ1-3
cdr3_aa: ASTDQGALPGNTIY

cdr3_length: 13
v_call: TRBV10-3
d_call: -
j_call: TRBJ2-3
cdr3_aa: AISELGATTDTQY

cdr3_length: 12
v_call: TRBV9
d_call: -
j_call: TRBJ2-3
cdr3_aa: ASSEAAHTDTQY

cdr3_length: 12
v_call: TRBV12-3/TRBV12-4
d_call: -
j_call: TRBJ2-5
cdr3_aa: ASSQGGGGETQY

cdr3_length: 14
v_call: TRBV12-3/TRBV12-4
d_call: TRBD2
j_call: TRBJ2-3
cdr3_aa: ASQWRIAGGRNTQY

cdr3_length: 12
v_call: TRBV7-6
d_call: -
j_call: TRBJ1-1
cdr3_aa: ASSLEETNTEAF

cdr3_length: 14
v_call: TRBV6-8
d_call: -
j_call: TRBJ1-5
cdr3_aa: ASSYSKSNSNQPQH

cdr3_length: 13
v_call: TRBV10-3
d_call: TRBD1
j_call: TRBJ2-5
cdr3_aa: AISEFGTVQETQY

cdr3_length: 16
v_call: TRBV12-3/TRBV12-4
d_call: TRBD1
j_call: TRBJ1-1
cdr3_aa: ASREYGTGGVSNTEAF

cdr3_length: 10
v_call: TRBV29-1
d_call: -
j_call: TRBJ1-2
cdr3_aa: SVEKGEYGYT

cdr3_length: 11
v_call: TRBV5-1
d_call: TRBD2
j_call: TRBJ2-3
cdr3_aa: ASSATSPDTQY

cdr3_length: 14
v_call: TRBV6-2/TRBV6-3
d_call: -
j_call: TRBJ2-5
cdr3_aa: ASSSPPTSWQETQY

cdr3_length: 13
v_call: TRBV29-1
d_call: TRBD2
j_call: TRBJ2-7
cdr3_aa: SVAFRLAGGGEQY

cdr3_length: 9
v_call: TRBV2
d_call: -
j_call: TRBJ2-1
cdr3_aa: ASILGAEQF

cdr3_length: 14
v_call: TRBV10-3
d_call: TRBD1
j_call: TRBJ1-4
cdr3_aa: AISVSGTGVFEELF

cdr3_length: 13
v_call: TRBV10-3
d_call: TRBD2
j_call: TRBJ2-5
cdr3_aa: AISEASGVQETQY

cdr3_length: 12
v_call: TRBV29-1
d_call: TRBD2
j_call: TRBJ2-1
cdr3_aa: SVEGAGGIDEQF

cdr3_length: 15
v_call: TRBV9
d_call: TRBD2
j_call: TRBJ2-3
cdr3_aa: ASSVWTSGNEEDTQY

cdr3_length: 13
v_call: TRBV27
d_call: TRBD1
j_call: TRBJ2-3
cdr3_aa: ASSLTGGAADTRY

cdr3_length: 12
v_call: TRBV6-1
d_call: -
j_call: TRBJ1-5
cdr3_aa: ASSHGTINQPQH

cdr3_length: 13
v_call: TRBV20-1
d_call: -
j_call: TRBJ1-4
cdr3_aa: SARDEGVTNEKLF

cdr3_length: 15
v_call: TRBV6-6
d_call: -
j_call: TRBJ1-2
cdr3_aa: ASSLGSGTPSAYGYT

cdr3_length: 13
v_call: TRBV12-3/TRBV12-4
d_call: -
j_call: TRBJ2-3
cdr3_aa: ASSFGTVGADTQY

cdr3_length: 13
v_call: TRBV7-3
d_call: TRBD1
j_call: TRBJ1-1
cdr3_aa: ASSLQGVTTTEAF

cdr3_length: 14
v_call: TRBV9
d_call: TRBD1
j_call: TRBJ2-7
cdr3_aa: ASSVGDSLGSYEQY

cdr3_length: 11
v_call: TRBV7-9
d_call: -
j_call: TRBJ2-3
cdr3_aa: ASSLPDGITQY

cdr3_length: 9
v_call: TRBV10-3
d_call: -
j_call: TRBJ2-2
cdr3_aa: AISNTGELF